This TCR beta chain was identified in a study of blood T cells in healthy people across ages. This clonotype was observed at least ten times. Combining a sample-barcoded 5' primer with a J-beta primer mix, a second PCR ran for 7 to 11 cycles. MiXCR, applied by TCRdb to the 5' RACE reads, yields one record per CDR3 protein. This table has some 930,000 distinct CDR3 sequences, about 27% appearing once. This CDR3 comprises 16 residues. Trimming took 2 bases from V and 0 from J; bases not matched to a gene: 5. Germline CDR1 and CDR2: KGHSH and LQKENI. In addition, the sample was reused for a study of T cells of mothers and their children. That report notes: At a rate of around 1.6 ug per 15 ul, cDNA synthesis received all of the extracted RNA. There were over 9.5 million TCR beta CDR3 reads from each mother and a few million from each child. Related mother-child pairs showed slightly, non-significantly higher overlap than unrelated pairs.

J is TRBJ1-2 and V is TRBV18, with 8 bases identical to TRBD1. Input material: blood. The receptor's source is a woman between 35 and 50 years old in good health. Here the CDR3 DNA reads TGTGCCAGCTCACCAGGGACAGGATTAACTAACTATGGCTACACCTTC. Translation: CASSPGTGLTNYGYTF.